A selection of T cell receptor beta chains follows, all from one sample in a study of T-cell reconstitution after alpha-beta-depleted transplantation in children. TCRdb analysed the PCR reads with MiXCR anew, one entry per CDR3 protein. Of roughly 82,000 distinct CDR3 sequences in the sample, over 12% were seen once. This material consisted of PBMCs, mostly from graft donor cells, taken 180 days after TCRalphabeta/CD19-depleted stem cell transplant. These receptors were taken from a male patient aged 2-10 years who had a stem cell transplant for acute lymphoblastic leukemia, so the T cells may come from the graft donor. The CDR3 runs from the conserved cysteine through the conserved F or W. The order of the fields is J gene, clone size, D gene, V gene, CDR3 DNA, CDR3 protein. A D gene is named only where the DNA matches it firmly. A row's size may be missing; if present it is once, few, many or a size class.

j_call: TRBJ2-5; clone_size: .; d_call: .; v_call: TRBV10-3; cdr3_nt: TGTGCCATCAGTGAGTCGATGAGGGGAGAGACCCAGTACTTC; cdr3_aa: CAISESMRGETQYF
j_call: TRBJ1-4; clone_size: few; d_call: .; v_call: TRBV5-1; cdr3_nt: TGCGCCAGCACCCAGGACAGCCCTAATGAAAAACTGTTTTTT; cdr3_aa: CASTQDSPNEKLFF
j_call: TRBJ1-5; clone_size: few; d_call: .; v_call: TRBV20-1; cdr3_nt: TGCAGTGCTAGATCCGGGGTGGGTCAGCCCCAGCATTTT; cdr3_aa: CSARSGVGQPQHF
j_call: TRBJ2-3; clone_size: .; d_call: .; v_call: TRBV6-4; cdr3_nt: TGTGCCAGCAGTGAAAAAACGGGGGGCCCACAGTATTTT; cdr3_aa: CASSEKTGGPQYF
j_call: TRBJ2-5; clone_size: few; d_call: .; v_call: TRBV11-2; cdr3_nt: TGTGCCAGCAGCCCAGTAGGGCGGCCGCGGGAGACCCAGTACTTC; cdr3_aa: CASSPVGRPRETQYF
j_call: TRBJ1-5; clone_size: .; d_call: .; v_call: TRBV20-1; cdr3_nt: TGCAGTGCCCCAGGGGCTATTTGGGGCAATCAGCCCCAGCATTTT; cdr3_aa: CSAPGAIWGNQPQHF
j_call: TRBJ2-4; clone_size: many; d_call: .; v_call: TRBV4-3; cdr3_nt: TGCGCCAGCAGCCAAGACCGGAACATTCAGTACTTC; cdr3_aa: CASSQDRNIQYF
j_call: TRBJ2-7; clone_size: .; d_call: .; v_call: TRBV12-3/TRBV12-4; cdr3_nt: TGTGCCAGCAGTTTGAGACACAAGGGCCTTTCCTACGAGCAGTACTTC; cdr3_aa: CASSLRHKGLSYEQYF
j_call: TRBJ2-4; clone_size: many; d_call: .; v_call: TRBV18; cdr3_nt: TGTGCCAGCTCACCCCAACAGTCCAAAAACATTCAGTACTTC; cdr3_aa: CASSPQQSKNIQYF
j_call: TRBJ2-7; clone_size: many; d_call: .; v_call: TRBV7-9; cdr3_nt: TGTGCCAGCAGCCCCGGGCTTCCCGAGCAGTACTTC; cdr3_aa: CASSPGLPEQYF
j_call: TRBJ2-4; clone_size: .; d_call: .; v_call: TRBV27; cdr3_nt: TGTGCCAGCAGTTCGCAGGGAAAAAACATTCAGTACTTC; cdr3_aa: CASSSQGKNIQYF
j_call: TRBJ2-7; clone_size: many; d_call: .; v_call: TRBV28; cdr3_nt: TGTGCCAGCGCCCTATACGAGCAGTACTTC; cdr3_aa: CASALYEQYF
j_call: TRBJ2-5; clone_size: .; d_call: .; v_call: TRBV7-7; cdr3_nt: TGTGCTAGCAGCTTAGCGAAGGGGTACCAAGAGACCCAGTACTTC; cdr3_aa: CASSLAKGYQETQYF
j_call: TRBJ2-2; clone_size: many; d_call: .; v_call: TRBV5-5; cdr3_nt: TGTGCCAGCAGCTCGACAACTGCGAACACCGGGGAGCTGTTTTTT; cdr3_aa: CASSSTTANTGELFF
j_call: TRBJ1-5; clone_size: .; d_call: TRBD1; v_call: TRBV7-9; cdr3_nt: TGTGCCAGCAGCTTGCAGGGGGCCGGTCAGCCCCAGCATTTT; cdr3_aa: CASSLQGAGQPQHF
j_call: TRBJ2-7; clone_size: few; d_call: .; v_call: TRBV28; cdr3_nt: TGTGCCAGCACCTCGGACAGTCCATACGAGCAGTACTTC; cdr3_aa: CASTSDSPYEQYF
j_call: TRBJ2-1; clone_size: few; d_call: .; v_call: TRBV15; cdr3_nt: TGTGCCACCAGCACGCCCGAGTCTAACGCGTTCAATGAGCAGTTCTTC; cdr3_aa: CATSTPESNAFNEQFF
j_call: TRBJ2-5; clone_size: .; d_call: .; v_call: TRBV18; cdr3_nt: TGTGCCAGCTCCCCATTGACTAGGCAAGAGACCCAGTACTTC; cdr3_aa: CASSPLTRQETQYF
j_call: TRBJ2-7; clone_size: many; d_call: TRBD1; v_call: TRBV10-3; cdr3_nt: TGTGCCATCGGGGACAGGGTATACGACGAGCAGTACTTC; cdr3_aa: CAIGDRVYDEQYF
j_call: TRBJ1-1; clone_size: .; d_call: .; v_call: TRBV7-9; cdr3_nt: TGTGCCAGCAGCTTAGCACCACGGGGGAACACTGAAGCTTTCTTT; cdr3_aa: CASSLAPRGNTEAFF
j_call: TRBJ2-5; clone_size: .; d_call: TRBD2; v_call: TRBV5-6; cdr3_nt: TGTGCCAGCAGCTTACTAGCGGGGGAGACCCAGTACTTC; cdr3_aa: CASSLLAGETQYF
j_call: TRBJ2-7; clone_size: .; d_call: .; v_call: TRBV5-1; cdr3_nt: TGCGCCAGCAGCCTGATTCGTGGGGATAACGAGCAGTACTTC; cdr3_aa: CASSLIRGDNEQYF
j_call: TRBJ2-7; clone_size: many; d_call: TRBD2; v_call: TRBV29-1; cdr3_nt: TGCAGCGTGGGGACTAGCGGGAGGGCCGCGAGGTCCTACGAGCAGTACTTC; cdr3_aa: CSVGTSGRAARSYEQYF
j_call: TRBJ2-1; clone_size: .; d_call: TRBD1; v_call: TRBV9; cdr3_nt: TGTGCCAGCAGCGTAGCCGGGACAGGGAGCTCCTACAATGAGCAGTTCTTC; cdr3_aa: CASSVAGTGSSYNEQFF
j_call: TRBJ2-2; clone_size: few; d_call: TRBD2; v_call: TRBV5-1; cdr3_nt: TGCGCCAGCAGCACACCCCCTCGGACTAGCGGGGTTACCGGGGAGCTGTTTTTT; cdr3_aa: CASSTPPRTSGVTGELFF
j_call: TRBJ2-5; clone_size: .; d_call: .; v_call: TRBV7-2; cdr3_nt: TGTGCCAGCAGCTTAAGTGTGGGTGAGACCCAGTACTTC; cdr3_aa: CASSLSVGETQYF
j_call: TRBJ2-2; clone_size: few; d_call: .; v_call: TRBV7-2; cdr3_nt: TGTGCCAGCAGGGCAGGGGGGAGGAGAACCGGGGAGCTGTTTTTT; cdr3_aa: CASRAGGRRTGELFF
j_call: TRBJ2-7; clone_size: few; d_call: .; v_call: TRBV7-6; cdr3_nt: TGTGCCAGCAGCTTAGACGTCTACTACGAGCAGTACTTC; cdr3_aa: CASSLDVYYEQYF
j_call: TRBJ2-7; clone_size: .; d_call: TRBD2; v_call: TRBV5-1; cdr3_nt: TGCGCCAGCAGCTTGGTAGGACTAGGCTACGAGCAGTACTTC; cdr3_aa: CASSLVGLGYEQYF
j_call: TRBJ2-5; clone_size: few; d_call: TRBD2; v_call: TRBV20-1; cdr3_nt: TGCAGTGCCGCGGGGACTAGCGAAGAGACCCAGTACTTC; cdr3_aa: CSAAGTSEETQYF
j_call: TRBJ1-2; clone_size: few; d_call: .; v_call: TRBV6-5; cdr3_nt: TGTGCCAGCAGGTCCTCGGACAGTTTAAGAGGTGGCTACACCTTC; cdr3_aa: CASRSSDSLRGGYTF
j_call: TRBJ1-1; clone_size: few; d_call: .; v_call: TRBV4-2; cdr3_nt: TGTGCCAGCAGCCAAGCGGCGGTGACTGAAGCTTTCTTT; cdr3_aa: CASSQAAVTEAFF
j_call: TRBJ2-3; clone_size: .; d_call: .; v_call: TRBV5-1; cdr3_nt: TGCGCCAGCAGCTTGGTCAGGGAGGCAGATACGCAGTATTTT; cdr3_aa: CASSLVREADTQYF
j_call: TRBJ2-2; clone_size: many; d_call: .; v_call: TRBV12-3/TRBV12-4; cdr3_nt: TGTGCCAGCAGTCGACGAGAAGACGGGGAGCTGTTTTTT; cdr3_aa: CASSRREDGELFF
j_call: TRBJ2-3; clone_size: .; d_call: TRBD2; v_call: TRBV20-1; cdr3_nt: TGCACCCCGTCGCGGGGGGTGCCAGATACGCAGTATTTT; cdr3_aa: CTPSRGVPDTQYF
j_call: TRBJ1-1; clone_size: many; d_call: .; v_call: TRBV10-3; cdr3_nt: TGTGCCATCAGTGAGTCGGGGGTTGGGGGCACTGAAGCTTTCTTT; cdr3_aa: CAISESGVGGTEAFF
j_call: TRBJ1-6; clone_size: .; d_call: .; v_call: TRBV20-1; cdr3_nt: TGCAGTGCTAGAAGGGGGGGACCCAATTCACCCCTCCACTTT; cdr3_aa: CSARRGGPNSPLHF
j_call: TRBJ1-3; clone_size: .; d_call: .; v_call: TRBV7-2; cdr3_nt: TGTGCCAGCAGCTTCTTGGACAGAACGCCTGGAAACACCATATATTTT; cdr3_aa: CASSFLDRTPGNTIYF
j_call: TRBJ2-3; clone_size: few; d_call: .; v_call: TRBV20-1; cdr3_nt: TGCAGTGCTGCCGGGGCTGGGGCTTTT; cdr3_aa: CSAAGAGAF
j_call: TRBJ1-2; clone_size: .; d_call: .; v_call: TRBV7-2; cdr3_nt: TGTGCCAGCAGCGACCGTTTGGGAGTTGGCTACACCTTC; cdr3_aa: CASSDRLGVGYTF
j_call: TRBJ2-5; clone_size: .; d_call: .; v_call: TRBV20-1; cdr3_nt: TGCAGTGCTCCCCCGACTCACGGCGAGACCCAGTACTTC; cdr3_aa: CSAPPTHGETQYF
j_call: TRBJ1-1; clone_size: many; d_call: .; v_call: TRBV7-2; cdr3_nt: TGTGCCAGCAGCTCATCACCACAGGGGAACACTGAAGCTTTCTTT; cdr3_aa: CASSSSPQGNTEAFF
j_call: TRBJ1-3; clone_size: many; d_call: .; v_call: TRBV5-1; cdr3_nt: TGCGCCAGCAGCTTGGACAGCACTGGAAACACCATATATTTT; cdr3_aa: CASSLDSTGNTIYF
j_call: TRBJ2-3; clone_size: .; d_call: TRBD2; v_call: TRBV7-6; cdr3_nt: TGTGCCAGCAGCTTAGATGGGACTAGTGTCGCAGATACGCAGTATTTT; cdr3_aa: CASSLDGTSVADTQYF
j_call: TRBJ1-5; clone_size: few; d_call: TRBD1; v_call: TRBV18; cdr3_nt: TGTGCCAGCTCACCAAACAGGGGGAATCAGCCCCAGCATTTT; cdr3_aa: CASSPNRGNQPQHF
j_call: TRBJ1-1; clone_size: .; d_call: TRBD1; v_call: TRBV5-1; cdr3_nt: TGCGCCAGCAGCTTGGGGGACAGCAAAATGAACACTGAAGCTTTCTTT; cdr3_aa: CASSLGDSKMNTEAFF
j_call: TRBJ2-5; clone_size: .; d_call: TRBD2; v_call: TRBV7-6; cdr3_nt: TGTGCCAGCAGCCCCGGGACTAGCGGGAGGGCCAACCAAGAGACCCAGTACTTC; cdr3_aa: CASSPGTSGRANQETQYF
j_call: TRBJ2-7; clone_size: many; d_call: .; v_call: TRBV7-8; cdr3_nt: TGTGCCAGCAGCCCCGACAGGCTAAGCTCCTACGAGCAGTACTTC; cdr3_aa: CASSPDRLSSYEQYF
j_call: TRBJ2-7; clone_size: .; d_call: .; v_call: TRBV9; cdr3_nt: TGTGCCAGCAGCGACTCAGACAGCGTCCTTTACGAGCAGTACTTC; cdr3_aa: CASSDSDSVLYEQYF
j_call: TRBJ1-5; clone_size: .; d_call: .; v_call: TRBV28; cdr3_nt: TGTGCCAGCAGTCCCACAGGGCGCAATCAGCCCCAGCATTTT; cdr3_aa: CASSPTGRNQPQHF
j_call: TRBJ2-3; clone_size: many; d_call: .; v_call: TRBV5-1; cdr3_nt: TGCGCCAGCAGCTTGGGGGGGGCAGGAGATACGCAGTATTTT; cdr3_aa: CASSLGGAGDTQYF
j_call: TRBJ2-2; clone_size: few; d_call: .; v_call: TRBV4-2; cdr3_nt: TGTGCCAGCAATGAGAGGCCCACCGGGGAGCTGTTTTTT; cdr3_aa: CASNERPTGELFF
j_call: TRBJ2-5; clone_size: .; d_call: .; v_call: TRBV7-2; cdr3_nt: TGTGCCAGCATCCACAGGGTTGTGGAGACCCAGTACTTC; cdr3_aa: CASIHRVVETQYF
j_call: TRBJ2-1; clone_size: few; d_call: .; v_call: TRBV15; cdr3_nt: TGTGCCACCAGCAGAGCTAGCCTAGCTAAAAATGAGCAGTTCTTC; cdr3_aa: CATSRASLAKNEQFF